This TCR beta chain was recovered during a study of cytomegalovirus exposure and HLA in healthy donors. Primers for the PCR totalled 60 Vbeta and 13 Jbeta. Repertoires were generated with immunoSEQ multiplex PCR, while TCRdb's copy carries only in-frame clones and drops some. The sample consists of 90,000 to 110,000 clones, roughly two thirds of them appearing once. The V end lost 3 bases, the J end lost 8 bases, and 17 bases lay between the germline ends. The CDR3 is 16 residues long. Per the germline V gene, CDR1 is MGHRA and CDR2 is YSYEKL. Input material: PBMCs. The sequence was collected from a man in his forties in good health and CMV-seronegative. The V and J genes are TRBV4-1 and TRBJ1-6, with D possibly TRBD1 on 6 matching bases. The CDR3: CASSQPGRGLDSPLHF. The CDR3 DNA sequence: TGCGCCAGCAGCCAGCCGGGCAGGGGCCTGGATTCACCCCTCCACTTT.